This paragraph reports one T cell receptor (beta chain). The target antigen is unknown. This sample stems from a study of blood T cells in healthy people across ages. It was with a sample-barcoded 5' primer and a J-beta primer mix that a second PCR of about 6 to 12 cycles was run. MiXCR, run by TCRdb on the 5' RACE reads, gives a single entry per CDR3 protein. This table has fewer than 700,000 distinct CDR3 sequences, approximately 40% appearing once. V shed 5 bases, J shed 5 bases, and the junction held 12 bases outside the gene matches. The CDR3 length is 17 residues. CDR1 and CDR2 from the germline V gene are SEHNR and FQNEAQ (reference sequence). General study results and limits: Because sorting was not performed, PBMCs prevented conclusive naive versus antigen-experienced comparison.

The source material was blood. The chain recombines TRBV7-9 with TRBJ2-2, with 9 bases lining up with TRBD2. This receptor was taken from a man older than 75 in good health. CDR3 amino acids: CASSPPPSGMVTGELFF. The CDR3, as DNA: TGTGCCAGCAGCCCACCCCCTAGCGGGATGGTTACCGGGGAGCTGTTTTTT.